Listed below are T cell receptor beta chains from one sample, sequenced in a study of blood T cell dynamics during melanoma immunotherapy. The repertoire was sequenced with immunoSEQ multiplex PCR; TCRdb's copy has only in-frame clones and lacks some. The sample has roughly 14,000 clones, 85% to 90% seen once. The starting material was blood, obtained from a patient treated with checkpoint blockade. These receptors were obtained from a human donor with melanoma. The CDR3 runs from the conserved cysteine through the conserved F or W. The D gene is left open where the match is weak. Clone size appears in some rows only: once, few, many, or a class for an expanded clone.

d_call j_call clone_size v_call cdr3_nt cdr3_aa
TRBD1 TRBJ1-2 . TRBV5-4 TGTGCCAGCAGCTCCGGGACAGGGGCTCAGTATGGCTACACCTTC CASSSGTGAQYGYTF
. TRBJ2-5 . TRBV7-2 TGTGCCAGCAGCTTAGGCGGGGTCGAGACCCAGTACTTC CASSLGGVETQYF
. TRBJ2-4 . TRBV7-2 TGTGCCAGCAGCCCCGGGGGTAGGGACATTCAGTACTTC CASSPGGRDIQYF
. TRBJ2-7 . TRBV5-1 TGCGCCAGCAGCTTGGGGCAGGGGCCCGAGCAGTACTTC CASSLGQGPEQYF
TRBD2 TRBJ2-3 . TRBV13 TGTGCCAGCAGCAGGGGACTAGCGGGGGGGACAGATACGCAGTATTTT CASSRGLAGGTDTQYF
. TRBJ2-3 . TRBV27 TGTGCCAGCAGTTTAATCGGGTTTAGCACAGATACGCAGTATTTT CASSLIGFSTDTQYF
TRBD2 TRBJ2-5 . TRBV2 TGTGCCAGCAGCGCTCTTACTAGCGGCCAAGAGACCCAGTACTTC CASSALTSGQETQYF
. TRBJ1-2 . TRBV6-5 TGTGCCAGCAGACCAAGAGGAGAGACAATCTATGGCTACACCTTC CASRPRGETIYGYTF
. TRBJ2-5 . TRBV7-2 TGTGCCAGCAGCCGAATCGGGACATCCCAAGAGACCCAGTACTTC CASSRIGTSQETQYF
TRBD2 TRBJ2-2 . TRBV2 TGTGCCAGCATGCGGGGGGAAAACACCGGGGAGCTGTTTTTT CASMRGENTGELFF
TRBD2 TRBJ2-3 . TRBV5-1 TGCGCCAGCAGCCCGGGACTAGCGGGGGGCTCAGATACGCAGTATTTT CASSPGLAGGSDTQYF
. TRBJ1-2 . TRBV5-6 TGTGCCAGCAGCAGCGGGACGGCGGCTAACTATGGCTACACCTTC CASSSGTAANYGYTF
. TRBJ1-2 once TRBV6-1 TGTGCCAGCAGTGACAGGGATTGGGGCTACACCTTC CASSDRDWGYTF
. TRBJ2-2 . TRBV6-6 TGTGCCAGCAGTTTGGGACGGGGCACCGGGGAGCTGTTTTTT CASSLGRGTGELFF
. TRBJ2-5 . TRBV19 TGTGCCAGTAGTATCTTGGGGGTAGAGACCCAGTACTTC CASSILGVETQYF
. TRBJ1-1 . TRBV15 TGTGCCACCAGCAGACAGTTGAACACTGAAGCTTTCTTT CATSRQLNTEAFF
. TRBJ1-5 . TRBV2 TGTGCCAGCAGTGAGGAGAGAATTAGCAATCAGCCCCAGCATTTT CASSEERISNQPQHF
. TRBJ2-7 . TRBV7-2 TGTGCCAGCAGCGGACGCTCCTACGAGCAGTACTTC CASSGRSYEQYF
. TRBJ1-5 once TRBV15 TGTGCCACCAGCAGAGATAGGCCCCTTTGGGGGGGCAGAAATCAGCCCCAGCATTTT CATSRDRPLWGGRNQPQHF
. TRBJ1-6 . TRBV19 TGTGCCAGTAGTGGCCTCCGTTTCAGTAATTCACCCCTCCACTTT CASSGLRFSNSPLHF
TRBD1 TRBJ1-2 . TRBV6-1 TGTGCCAGCAGTGAACCAGAGGGGACAGGGGATGGTGGCTACACCTTC CASSEPEGTGDGGYTF
TRBD2 TRBJ2-3 . TRBV11-1 TGTGCCAGCAGCGGGACTAGCGGCACAGATACGCAGTATTTT CASSGTSGTDTQYF
. TRBJ1-1 . TRBV7-2 TGTGCCAGCAGCCACCAGGGGTCGAACACTGAAGCTTTCTTT CASSHQGSNTEAFF
. TRBJ1-1 . TRBV20-1 TGCAGTGTCTCCGGGCCTAGGGAAGCTTTCTTT CSVSGPREAFF
. TRBJ1-1 . TRBV6-6 TGTGCCAGCAGTCGGGAACAGGACAACACTGAAGCTTTCTTT CASSREQDNTEAFF
TRBD1 TRBJ1-1 . TRBV6-1 TGTGCCAGCACCACAGGGGGCGCGGGGAACACTGAAGCTTTCTTT CASTTGGAGNTEAFF
. TRBJ2-7 . TRBV21-1 TGTGCCAGCAGCAAGGGGACAGGGAAATACGAGCAGTACTTC CASSKGTGKYEQYF
TRBD2 TRBJ2-2 . TRBV12-5 TGTGCTAGTGGTTTGGTGACTAGCGGGGCGAACACCGGGGAGCTGTTTTTT CASGLVTSGANTGELFF
. TRBJ2-2 . TRBV30 TGTGCCTGGAGCGTAGGGACGAACACCGGGGAGCTGTTTTTT CAWSVGTNTGELFF
. TRBJ2-7 . TRBV9 TGTGCCAGCAGCGTAGGGCCGGACTACGAGCAGTACTTC CASSVGPDYEQYF
TRBD2 TRBJ2-3 once TRBV4-3 TGCGCCAGCAGCCAAGAATTAGCGGGGGGGCCTGCAGATACGCAGTATTTT CASSQELAGGPADTQYF
TRBD1 TRBJ1-5 . TRBV7-2 TGTGCCAGCAGCTTGAGGGGGCCGGACGGGCAGCCCCAGCATTTT CASSLRGPDGQPQHF
TRBD1 TRBJ1-2 . TRBV19 TGTGCCAGTAGTCCCCCGGACAGGGGGACTGATGGCTACACCTTC CASSPPDRGTDGYTF
TRBD1 TRBJ1-5 . TRBV11-2 TGTGCCAGCAGCGGAGACAGGGGAAACGGTCAGCCCCAGCATTTT CASSGDRGNGQPQHF
TRBD2 TRBJ2-2 . TRBV10-2 TGCGCCAGCAGTCGGACTAGTGGCACCGGGGAGCTGTTTTTT CASSRTSGTGELFF
. TRBJ1-5 . TRBV2 TGTGCCAGCAGTGTAAGGCAGGCCGGTACTCAGCCCCAGCATTTT CASSVRQAGTQPQHF
. TRBJ1-4 . TRBV4-1 TGCGCCAGCAGCCAAGGTGACAGTATCAATGAAAAACTGTTTTTT CASSQGDSINEKLFF
. TRBJ2-7 . TRBV11-2 TGTGCCAGCAGCTTAGCCGGGGCAGGGGCTTACTACGAGCAGTACTTC CASSLAGAGAYYEQYF